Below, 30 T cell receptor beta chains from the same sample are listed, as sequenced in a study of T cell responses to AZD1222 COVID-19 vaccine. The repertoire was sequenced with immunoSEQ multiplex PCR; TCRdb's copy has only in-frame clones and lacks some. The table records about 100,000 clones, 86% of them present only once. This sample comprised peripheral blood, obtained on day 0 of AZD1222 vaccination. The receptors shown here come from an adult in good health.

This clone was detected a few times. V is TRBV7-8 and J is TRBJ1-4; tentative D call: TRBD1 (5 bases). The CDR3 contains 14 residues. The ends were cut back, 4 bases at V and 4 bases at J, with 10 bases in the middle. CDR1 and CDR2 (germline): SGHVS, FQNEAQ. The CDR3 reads CASSSGRNNEKLFF. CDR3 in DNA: TGTGCCAGCAGCTCAGGGCGGAATAATGAAAAACTGTTTTTT.

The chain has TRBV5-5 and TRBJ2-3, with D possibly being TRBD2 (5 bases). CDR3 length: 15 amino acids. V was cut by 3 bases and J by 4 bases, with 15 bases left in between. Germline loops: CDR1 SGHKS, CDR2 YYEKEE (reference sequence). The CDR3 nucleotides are TGTGCCAGCAGCTCATTTGACACAGCGGCAGATACGCAGTATTTT. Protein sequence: CASSSFDTAADTQYF.

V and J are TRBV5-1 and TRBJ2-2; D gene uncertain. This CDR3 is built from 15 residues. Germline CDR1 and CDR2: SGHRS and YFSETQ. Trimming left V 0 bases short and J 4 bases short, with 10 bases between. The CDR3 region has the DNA TGCGCCAGCAGCTTGGGGGCTTTTGCCACCGGGGAGCTGTTTTTT. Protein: CASSLGAFATGELFF.

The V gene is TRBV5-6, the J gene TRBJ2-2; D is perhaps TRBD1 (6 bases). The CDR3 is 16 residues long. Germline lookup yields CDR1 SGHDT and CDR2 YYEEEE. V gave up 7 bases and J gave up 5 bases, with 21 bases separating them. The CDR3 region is CASRRQVLISTGELFF. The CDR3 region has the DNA TGTGCCAGCCGACGACAGGTCCTCATATCAACCGGGGAGCTGTTTTTT.

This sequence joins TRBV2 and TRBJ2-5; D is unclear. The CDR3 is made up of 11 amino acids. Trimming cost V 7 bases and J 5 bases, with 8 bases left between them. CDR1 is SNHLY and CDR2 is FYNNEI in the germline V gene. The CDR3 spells CASTVRETQYF. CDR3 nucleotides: TGTGCCAGCACCGTCCGTGAGACCCAGTACTTC.

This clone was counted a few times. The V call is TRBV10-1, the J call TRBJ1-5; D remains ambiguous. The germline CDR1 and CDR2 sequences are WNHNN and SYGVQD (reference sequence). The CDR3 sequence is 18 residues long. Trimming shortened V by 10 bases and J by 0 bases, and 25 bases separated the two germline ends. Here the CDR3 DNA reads TGCGCCACCAGAGGACTCACAGAAACCCGATATAGCAATCAGCCCCAGCATTTT. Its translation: CATRGLTETRYSNQPQHF.

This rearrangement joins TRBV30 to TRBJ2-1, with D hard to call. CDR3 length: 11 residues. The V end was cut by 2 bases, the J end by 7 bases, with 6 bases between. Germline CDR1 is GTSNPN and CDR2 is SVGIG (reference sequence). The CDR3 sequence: CAWSLGNEQFF. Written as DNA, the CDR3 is TGTGCCTGGAGTCTAGGGAATGAGCAGTTCTTC.

The CDR3 is CASSVAGQRGQETQYF. CDR3 in DNA: TGTGCCAGCAGCGTAGCAGGGCAACGGGGACAAGAGACCCAGTACTTC. The genes are TRBV9 and TRBJ2-5; D is tentatively TRBD1 or TRBD2 (5 bases each). The V end lost 0 bases, the J end lost 2 bases, and 14 bases lay between the germline ends. This CDR3 spans 16 amino acids. Germline values: CDR1 SGDLS, CDR2 YYNGEE. Supplemented by reference TRBV9 and TRBJ2-5, the full variable domain reads DSGVTQTPKHLITATGQRVTLRCSPRSGDLSVYWYQQSLDQGLQFLIQYYNGEERAKGNILERFSAQQFPDLHSELNLSSLELGDSALYFCASSVAGQRGQETQYFGPGTRLLVL.

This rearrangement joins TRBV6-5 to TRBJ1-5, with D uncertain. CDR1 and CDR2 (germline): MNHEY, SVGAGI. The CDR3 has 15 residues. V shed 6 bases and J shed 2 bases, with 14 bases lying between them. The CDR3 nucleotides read TGTGCCAGCAGCCTCTCCTTTGGAGGCAATCAGCCCCAGCATTTT. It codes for CASSLSFGGNQPQHF.

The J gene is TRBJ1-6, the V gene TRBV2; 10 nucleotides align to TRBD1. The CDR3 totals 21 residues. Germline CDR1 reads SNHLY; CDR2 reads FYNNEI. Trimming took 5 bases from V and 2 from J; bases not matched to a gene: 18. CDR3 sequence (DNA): TGTGCCAGCAGTTCCCCCCCAGGGGGACAGGGGCTTCCCGCCTATAATTCACCCCTCCACTTT. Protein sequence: CASSSPPGGQGLPAYNSPLHF.

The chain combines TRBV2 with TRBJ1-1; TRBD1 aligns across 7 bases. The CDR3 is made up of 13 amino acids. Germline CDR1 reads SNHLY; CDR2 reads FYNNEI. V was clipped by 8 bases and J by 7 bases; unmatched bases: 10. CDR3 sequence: CASSDRPVGEAFF. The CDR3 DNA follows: TGTGCCAGCTCGGACAGGCCGGTGGGTGAAGCTTTCTTT.

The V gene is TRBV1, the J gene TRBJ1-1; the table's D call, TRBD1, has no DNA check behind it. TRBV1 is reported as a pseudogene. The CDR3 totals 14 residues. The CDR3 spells CTSSQVHRNTEAFF. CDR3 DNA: TGCACCAGCAGCCAAGTTCACAGAAACACTGAAGCTTTCTTT.

The CDR3 bases are TGTGCCAGCAGCCCAAGTATAGGGGCCCGCAATGAGCAGTTCTTC. This translates into CASSPSIGARNEQFF. V gene TRBV3-1 (or the pseudogene TRBV3-2) combines with J gene TRBJ2-1, with D perhaps TRBD1 (5 bases). Between the trimmed V and J ends, which lost 4 bases and 6 bases, there was a span of 16 bases. The CDR3 extends over 15 amino acids. From germline, CDR1 is LGHDT and CDR2 YNNKEL (reference sequence).

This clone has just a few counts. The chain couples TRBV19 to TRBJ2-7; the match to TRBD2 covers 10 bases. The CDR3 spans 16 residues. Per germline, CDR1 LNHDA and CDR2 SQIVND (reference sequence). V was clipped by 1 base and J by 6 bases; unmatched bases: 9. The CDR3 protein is CASSIAAGAGGGEQYF. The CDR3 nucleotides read TGTGCCAGTAGTATAGCCGCCGGAGCGGGAGGGGGCGAGCAGTACTTC.

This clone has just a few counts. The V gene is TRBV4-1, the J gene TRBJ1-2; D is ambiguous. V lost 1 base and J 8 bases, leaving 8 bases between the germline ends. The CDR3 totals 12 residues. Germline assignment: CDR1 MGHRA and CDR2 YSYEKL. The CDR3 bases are TGCGCCAGCAGCCAAGTTAGTGGAGGCTACACCTTC. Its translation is CASSQVSGGYTF.

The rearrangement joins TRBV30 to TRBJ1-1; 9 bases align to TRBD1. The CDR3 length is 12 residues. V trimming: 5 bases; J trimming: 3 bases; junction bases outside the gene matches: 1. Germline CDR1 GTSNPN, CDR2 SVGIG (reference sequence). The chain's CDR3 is CAWGQGHTEAFF. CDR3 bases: TGTGCCTGGGGACAGGGGCACACTGAAGCTTTCTTT.

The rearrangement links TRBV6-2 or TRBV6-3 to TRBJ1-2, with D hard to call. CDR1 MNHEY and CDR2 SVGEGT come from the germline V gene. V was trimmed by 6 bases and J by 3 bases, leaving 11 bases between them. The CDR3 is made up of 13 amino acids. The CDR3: CASSQQRDYGYTF. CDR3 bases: TGTGCCAGCAGCCAACAGAGAGACTATGGCTACACCTTC.

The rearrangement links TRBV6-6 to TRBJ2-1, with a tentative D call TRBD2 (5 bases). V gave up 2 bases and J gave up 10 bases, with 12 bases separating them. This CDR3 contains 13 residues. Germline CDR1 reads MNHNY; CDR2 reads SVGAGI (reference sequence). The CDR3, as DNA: TGTGCCAGCAGTTACCTACCCCGGGAAGAGCAGTTCTTC. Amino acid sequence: CASSYLPREEQFF.

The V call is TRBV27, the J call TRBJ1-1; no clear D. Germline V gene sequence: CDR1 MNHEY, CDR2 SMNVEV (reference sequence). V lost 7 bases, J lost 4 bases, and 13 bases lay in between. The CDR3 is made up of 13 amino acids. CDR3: CASKPGMGTEAFF. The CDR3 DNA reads TGTGCCAGCAAACCGGGAATGGGCACTGAAGCTTTCTTT.

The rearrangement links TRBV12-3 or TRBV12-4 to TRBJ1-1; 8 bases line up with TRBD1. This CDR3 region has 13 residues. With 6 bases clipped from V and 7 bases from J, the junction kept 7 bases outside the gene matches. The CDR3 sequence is CASSRTGNDEAFF. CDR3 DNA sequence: TGTGCCAGCAGCAGGACAGGGAACGATGAAGCTTTCTTT.

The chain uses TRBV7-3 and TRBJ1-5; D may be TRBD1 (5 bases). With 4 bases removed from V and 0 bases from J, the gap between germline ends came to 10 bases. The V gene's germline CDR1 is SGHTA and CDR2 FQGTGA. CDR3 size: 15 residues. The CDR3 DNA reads TGTGCCAGCAGCTCCCAGGGCTCTAGCAATCAGCCCCAGCATTTT. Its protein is CASSSQGSSNQPQHF.

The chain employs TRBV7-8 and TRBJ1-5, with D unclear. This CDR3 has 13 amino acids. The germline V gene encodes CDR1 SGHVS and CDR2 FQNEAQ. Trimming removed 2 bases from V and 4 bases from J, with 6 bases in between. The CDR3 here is CASSLRQNQPQHF. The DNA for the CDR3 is TGTGCCAGCAGCTTACGCCAGAATCAGCCCCAGCATTTT.

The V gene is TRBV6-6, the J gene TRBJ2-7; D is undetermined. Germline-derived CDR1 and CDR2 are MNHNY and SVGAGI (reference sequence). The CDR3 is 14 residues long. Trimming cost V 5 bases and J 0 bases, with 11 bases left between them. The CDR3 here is CASSGDILSYEQYF. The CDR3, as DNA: TGTGCCAGCAGTGGAGACATTCTCTCCTACGAGCAGTACTTC.

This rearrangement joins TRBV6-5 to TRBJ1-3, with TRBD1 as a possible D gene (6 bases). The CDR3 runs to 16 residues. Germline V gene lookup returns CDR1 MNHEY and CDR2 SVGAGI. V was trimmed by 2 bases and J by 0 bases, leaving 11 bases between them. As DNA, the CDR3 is TGTGCCAGCAGTTACGCGGGGGCGCACTCTGGAAACACCATATATTTT. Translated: CASSYAGAHSGNTIYF.

The CDR3 is CAWQPDRGGYTF. In nucleotides, the CDR3 is TGTGCCTGGCAACCCGACAGGGGTGGCTACACCTTC. The genes are TRBV30 and TRBJ1-2, with TRBD1 identical over 8 bases. The CDR3 is made up of 12 amino acids. After removal of 5 bases from V and 7 bases from J, the junction contained 6 bases not matched to a gene. The germline V gene encodes CDR1 GTSNPN and CDR2 SVGIG (reference sequence).

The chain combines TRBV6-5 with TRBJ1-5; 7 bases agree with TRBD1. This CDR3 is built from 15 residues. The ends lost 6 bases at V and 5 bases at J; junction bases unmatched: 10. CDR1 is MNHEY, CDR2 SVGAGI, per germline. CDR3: CASSATGAFDQPQHF. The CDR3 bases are TGTGCCAGCAGCGCCACAGGGGCGTTCGATCAGCCCCAGCATTTT.

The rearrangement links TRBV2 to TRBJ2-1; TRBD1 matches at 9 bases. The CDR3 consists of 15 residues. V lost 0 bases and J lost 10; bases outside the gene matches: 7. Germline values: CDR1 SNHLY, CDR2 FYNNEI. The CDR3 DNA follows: TGTGCCAGCAGTGAAGCGAGGACAGGGGCATGGGAGCAGTTCTTC. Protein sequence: CASSEARTGAWEQFF.

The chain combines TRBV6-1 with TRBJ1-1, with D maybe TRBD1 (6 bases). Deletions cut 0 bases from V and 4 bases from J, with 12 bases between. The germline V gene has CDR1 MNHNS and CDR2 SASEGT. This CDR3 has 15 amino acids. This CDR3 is CASSEARGRGTEAFF. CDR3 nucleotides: TGTGCCAGCAGTGAAGCCAGGGGTCGGGGCACTGAAGCTTTCTTT.

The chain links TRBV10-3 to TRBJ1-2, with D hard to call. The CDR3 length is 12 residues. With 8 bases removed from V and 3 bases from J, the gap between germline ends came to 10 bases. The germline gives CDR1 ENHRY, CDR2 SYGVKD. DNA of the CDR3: TGTGCCATCCCCGGGGAGGACTATGGCTACACCTTC. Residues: CAIPGEDYGYTF.

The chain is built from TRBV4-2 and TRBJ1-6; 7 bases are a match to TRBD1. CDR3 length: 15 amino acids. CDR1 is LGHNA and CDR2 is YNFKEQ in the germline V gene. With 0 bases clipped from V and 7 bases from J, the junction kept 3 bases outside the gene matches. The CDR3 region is CASSQEQGRNSPLHF. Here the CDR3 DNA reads TGTGCCAGCAGCCAAGAACAGGGGAGGAATTCACCCCTCCACTTT.